Below, 8 T cell receptor beta chains from the same sample are listed, as sequenced in a study of CD8+CD57+ T cells in acquired aplastic anemia. Genomic DNA, the template, was used for profiling of the TCR beta VDJ and CDR3. TCRdb called the reads again in MiXCR, with one record for every CDR3 protein. The sample records about 210,000 distinct CDR3 sequences, approximately 57% being singletons. The sample was sorted CD4+, CD8+, or CD8+CD57+ T cells (not recorded which) from PBMCs. All receptors come from a human donor in good health.

This clonotype was detected a few times. The chain links TRBV16 to TRBJ2-4; D unresolved. CDR3 size: 19 residues. The V end lost 0 bases, the J end lost 1 base, and 19 bases lay between the germline ends. The germline CDR1 and CDR2 sequences are KGHSY and FQNENV. The CDR3 bases are TGTGCCAGCAGCCAATCTGGCAGCTCCTCAACTCGGGCCAAAAACATTCAGTACTTC. Amino acid sequence: CASSQSGSSSTRAKNIQYF.

The chain links TRBV10-1 to TRBJ2-5; TRBD2 aligns across 13 bases. The J call may be wrong; the DNA end is better matched by TRBJ2-7. CDR1 and CDR2 from the germline V gene are WNHNN and SYGVQD (reference sequence). CDR3 length: 20 residues. As DNA, the CDR3 is TGCGCCAGTTCTCCCGTACTTGGACTAGCGGGAGAGAAAAAGGCCTACGAGCAGTACTTC. It codes for CASSPVLGLAGEKKAYEQYF.

V is TRBV7-9 and J is TRBJ1-2, with D unresolved. The germline V gene has CDR1 SEHNR and CDR2 FQNEAQ (reference sequence). CDR3 size: 14 residues. The V and J ends lost 3 bases and 9 bases respectively, with 17 bases between them. DNA for the CDR3: TGTGCCAGCAGCTTGGACCCCATCGGACTTCGCTACACCTTC. It is translated as CASSLDPIGLRYTF.

This chain connects TRBV20-1 to TRBJ2-3; D could derive from TRBD1 or TRBD2 (7 bases each). The CDR3 sequence is 14 residues long. Germline CDR1 is DFQATT and CDR2 is SNEGSKA (reference sequence). CDR3 residues: CSFFRGRGTDTQYF. Written as DNA, the CDR3 is TGCAGCTTTTTCAGGGGGAGGGGCACAGATACGCAGTATTTT.

This chain connects TRBV20-1 to TRBJ1-1; D is possibly TRBD1 (6 bases). This CDR3 is 14 amino acids long. Germline loops: CDR1 DFQATT, CDR2 SNEGSKA (reference sequence). V was cut by 2 bases and J by 4 bases, with 14 bases left in between. The CDR3 protein is CSARWHRVGTEAFF. The CDR3 bases are TGCAGTGCTAGATGGCACAGGGTTGGCACTGAAGCTTTCTTT.

The chain carries TRBV7-8 and TRBJ2-1, with 8 bases fitting TRBD1. The CDR3 contains 16 residues. Germline CDR1 reads SGHVS; CDR2 reads FQNEAQ. With V trimmed by 2 bases and J by 8 bases, 11 bases remained unmatched. CDR3 protein: CASSLRRTGTPDEQFF. The CDR3 DNA is TGTGCCAGCAGCTTAAGGAGGACAGGGACTCCGGATGAGCAGTTCTTC.

This clonotype occurred many times. This sequence joins TRBV15 and TRBJ2-5, with 9 bases aligning to TRBD2. The CDR3 extends over 20 amino acids. The germline V gene has CDR1 LNHNV and CDR2 YYDKDF (reference sequence). The V gene end was trimmed by 0 bases and the J gene end by 2 bases; junction bases not matched to a gene: 16. CDR3 region: CATSRDILAFSGGWQETQYF. The CDR3 coding sequence is TGTGCCACCAGCAGAGATATCTTGGCTTTTAGCGGGGGTTGGCAAGAGACCCAGTACTTC.

The chain carries TRBV20-1 and TRBJ1-5; D perhaps matches TRBD1 (5 bases). The V gene's germline CDR1 is DFQATT and CDR2 SNEGSKA (reference sequence). The V and J ends lost 3 bases and 6 bases respectively, with 12 bases between them. The CDR3 runs to 13 residues. Here the CDR3 DNA reads TGCAGTGCTAGCCGCGGTAGGGGTCAGCCCCAGCATTTT. The encoded protein is CSASRGRGQPQHF.